The clone carrying this T cell receptor beta chain was counted a single time. The sample originates from a study of human versus mouse CDR3 diversity and MHC coevolution. Method: immunoSEQ multiplex PCR; TCRdb's copy keeps in-frame clones and lacks some. The repertoire has some 80,000 clones, 85% to 95% of them found once; the top ten carry roughly 0.15%. This CDR3 contains 12 residues. V dropped 6 bases and J dropped 4 bases, with 9 bases sitting between them. Per the germline V gene, CDR1 is MNHNS and CDR2 is SASEGT. Sorting isolated naive CD4 T cells lacking CD45RO and expressing CD62L. This chain links TRBV6-1 with TRBJ2-5; D might be TRBD2 (6 bases). The clonotype was recovered from a person aged 30 to 69 in good health. Source material: naive CD4+ T cells from blood. As for subset: CD45RO-negative CD62L-positive naive CD4 T cells. CDR3: CASRGLGETQYF. CDR3 in DNA: TGTGCCAGCAGGGGACTGGGAGAGACCCAGTACTTC.